This TCR beta chain was observed in a study of monozygotic twins with inflammatory bowel disease. TCRdb reprocessed the 5' RACE reads, keeping one entry per CDR3 protein, no DNA. Its table lists 150,000 or so distinct CDR3 sequences. Turning to this clonotype: Its antigen is unidentified.

Broader study findings: Clonotype sharing was lower in IBD patients than healthy twins, most markedly with disease activity.

The CDR3 is 13 residues long. Looked up from germline, CDR1 is LGHDT and CDR2 is YNNKEL (reference sequence). The chain uses TRBV3-1 and TRBJ1-1; TCRdb returns TRBD1, unconfirmable since there is no DNA. The sequence was collected from a human donor with ulcerative colitis or Crohn's disease, or a healthy co-twin of an affected twin (not recorded which). The specimen sequenced was blood. The CDR3 spells CASTGLPRTEAFF.